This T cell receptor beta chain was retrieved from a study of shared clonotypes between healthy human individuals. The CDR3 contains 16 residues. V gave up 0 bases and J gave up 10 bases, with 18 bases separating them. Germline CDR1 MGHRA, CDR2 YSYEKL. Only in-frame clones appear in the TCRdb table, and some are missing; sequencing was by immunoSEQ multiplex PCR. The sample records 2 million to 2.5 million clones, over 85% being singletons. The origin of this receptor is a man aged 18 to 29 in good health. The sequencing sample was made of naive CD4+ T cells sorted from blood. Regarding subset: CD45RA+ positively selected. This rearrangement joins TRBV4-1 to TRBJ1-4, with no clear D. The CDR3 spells CASSQDPGLGMGKLFF. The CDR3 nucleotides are TGCGCCAGCAGCCAAGATCCCGGACTCGGTATGGGAAAACTGTTTTTT.